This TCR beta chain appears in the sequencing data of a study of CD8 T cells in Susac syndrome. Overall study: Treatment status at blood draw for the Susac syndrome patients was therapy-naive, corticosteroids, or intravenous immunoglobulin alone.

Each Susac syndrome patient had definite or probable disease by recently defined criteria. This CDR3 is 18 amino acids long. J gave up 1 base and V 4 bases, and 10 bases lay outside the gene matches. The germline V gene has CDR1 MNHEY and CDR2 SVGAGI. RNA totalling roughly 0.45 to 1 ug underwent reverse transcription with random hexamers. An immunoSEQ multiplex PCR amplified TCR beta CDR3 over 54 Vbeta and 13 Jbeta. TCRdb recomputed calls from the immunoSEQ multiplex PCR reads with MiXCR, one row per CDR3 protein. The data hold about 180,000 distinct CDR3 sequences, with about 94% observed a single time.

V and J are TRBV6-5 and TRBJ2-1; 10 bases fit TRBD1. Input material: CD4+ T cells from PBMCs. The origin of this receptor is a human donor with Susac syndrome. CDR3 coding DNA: TGTGCCAGCAGTTCCTACGGGACAGGGGATAGTTCCTACAATGAGCAGTTCTTC. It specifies CASSSYGTGDSSYNEQFF.